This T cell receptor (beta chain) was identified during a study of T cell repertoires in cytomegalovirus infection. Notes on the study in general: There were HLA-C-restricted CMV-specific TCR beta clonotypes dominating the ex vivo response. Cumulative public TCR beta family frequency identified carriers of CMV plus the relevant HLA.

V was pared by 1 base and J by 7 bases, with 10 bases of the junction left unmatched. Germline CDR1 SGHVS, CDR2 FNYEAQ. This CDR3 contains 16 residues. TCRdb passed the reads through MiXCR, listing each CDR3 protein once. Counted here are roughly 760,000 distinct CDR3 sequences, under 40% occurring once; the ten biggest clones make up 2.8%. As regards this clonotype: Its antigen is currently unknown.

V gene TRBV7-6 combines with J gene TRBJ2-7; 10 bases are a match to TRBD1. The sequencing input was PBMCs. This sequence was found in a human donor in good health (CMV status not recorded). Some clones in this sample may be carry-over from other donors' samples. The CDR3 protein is CASSLGIGTGDREQYF. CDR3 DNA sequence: TGTGCCAGCAGCTTAGGAATAGGGACAGGGGATAGAGAGCAGTACTTC.